A single T cell receptor (beta chain) is shown here with its context. What it recognizes is unknown. Some clones are missing from TCRdb's copy, which holds only in-frame ones; the method was immunoSEQ multiplex PCR. The profile shows some 150,000 clones, about 78% of them singletons. The data belong to a study of cytotoxic CD8 clonotypes in ibrutinib-treated CLL. As for the study in general: Responses: some 25 partial, 2 complete; after median roughly 63 months, about 14 stayed remitted, approximately twelve progressed. Response samples were obtained once patients had received a median 12 months of treatment, range 6 to 36. General study points: Public clonotypes (which were uncommon) either contracted or remained stable on treatment. Baseline clonality, above age-matched healthy donor levels, tracked circulating CD8+ T-cell counts.

The CDR3 extends over 14 amino acids. With 2 bases removed from V and 5 bases from J, the gap between germline ends came to 12 bases. Germline assignment: CDR1 LNHDA and CDR2 SQIVND (reference sequence). This clonotype was obtained from a human donor with chronic lymphocytic leukemia. Sequences were derived from PBMCs, sampled after 24 months of ibrutinib treatment. The chain carries TRBV19 and TRBJ2-5, with D possibly matching TRBD1 (5 bases). For the CDR3, the DNA is TGTGCCAGTAGTATACAGGGTTTCGGGGAGACCCAGTACTTC. Residues: CASSIQGFGETQYF. The variable domain in full, completed from reference TRBV19 and TRBJ2-5, reads DGGITQSPKYLFRKEGQNVTLSCEQNLNHDAMYWYRQDPGQGLRLIYYSQIVNDFQKGDIAEGYSVSREKKESFPLTVTSAQKNPTAFYLCASSIQGFGETQYFGPGTRLLVL.